This entry lists 10 T cell receptor beta chains sequenced from one sample in a study of T cells after somatic rescue of genetic block. Libraries were prepared by immunoSEQ multiplex PCR; TCRdb keeps only in-frame clonotypes and omits some of them. The table records fewer than 150,000 clones, approximately 90% of them present only once. Material for sequencing was peripheral blood mononuclear cells (PBMCs). The receptors originated from a woman between 18 and 29 years old.

This chain connects TRBV30 to TRBJ1-3; D unclear. V was clipped by 2 bases and J by 0 bases, with 8 bases between them. The CDR3 consists of 14 residues. The germline CDR1 and CDR2 sequences are GTSNPN and SVGIG (reference sequence). In DNA form, the CDR3 reads TGTGCCTGGAGTCCAGGCAGCTCTGGAAACACCATATATTTT. This codes for CAWSPGSSGNTIYF.

A word on this clone: This sample includes further DNA sequences coding for the same CDR3. The CDR3, as DNA: TGTGCCAGCTCCCCGGGACAGGGGCAAGAGACCCAGTACTTC. Protein sequence: CASSPGQGQETQYF. This chain uses TRBV18 with TRBJ2-5; TRBD1 matches 10 bases. Germline V gives CDR1 KGHSH, CDR2 LQKENI. The CDR3 is made up of 14 amino acids. The junction had 3 bases not matched to a gene; V was cut back by 6 bases and J by 2 bases.

The rearrangement joins TRBV28 to TRBJ2-3, with 10 bases lining up with TRBD2. Losses at the gene ends were 6 bases for V and 1 base for J; bases not matched to a gene: 1. The CDR3 totals 14 residues. Germline CDR1 and CDR2: MDHEN and SYDVKM. DNA of the CDR3: TGTGCCAGCAGCAGCGGGGGGGGCACAGATACGCAGTATTTT. Translating it yields CASSSGGGTDTQYF.

A few counts support this clone. J is TRBJ2-6 and V is TRBV4-3, with D unclear. Trimming took 1 base from V and 0 from J, leaving 7 bases between them. Germline-derived CDR1 and CDR2 are LGHNA and YSLEER. There are 16 residues in the CDR3. The chain's CDR3 is CASSQGPASGANVLTF. For the CDR3, the DNA is TGCGCCAGCAGCCAAGGCCCGGCCTCTGGGGCCAACGTCCTGACTTTC.

This clone was picked up one time. The J gene is TRBJ2-5, the V gene TRBV27, with D perhaps being TRBD1 or TRBD2 (5 bases each). This CDR3 is 15 amino acids long. Per the germline V gene, CDR1 is MNHEY and CDR2 is SMNVEV (reference sequence). V was cut by 6 bases and J by 4 bases, with 18 bases left in between. The CDR3 is CASSSTPGTGETQYF. In DNA, the CDR3 is TGTGCCAGCAGCTCTACCCCTGGGACGGGAGAGACCCAGTACTTC.

The V gene is TRBV19, the J gene TRBJ2-7, with 7 bases matching TRBD1. Germline V CDR1 and CDR2: LNHDA, SQIVND (reference sequence). The CDR3 spans 14 residues. V lost 3 bases to trimming and J lost 1 base; unmatched junction nucleotides: 3. The DNA of the CDR3 is TGTGCCAGTAGTATGGCAGGGGGTTCCTACGAGCAGTACTTC. Amino acids: CASSMAGGSYEQYF.

This chain links TRBV6-5 with TRBJ2-7; a possible D gene is TRBD1 (6 bases). This CDR3 is 13 amino acids long. In germline, CDR1 is MNHEY, CDR2 SVGAGI. The V end was cut by 2 bases, the J end by 5 bases, with 10 bases between. The CDR3 nucleotides are TGTGCCAGCAGTTACAGGGGGTCTAACGAGCAGTACTTC. Translating gives CASSYRGSNEQYF.

J is TRBJ2-5 and V is TRBV2, with D perhaps assigned TRBD1 or TRBD2 (6 bases each). Trimming pared 7 bases from V and 9 bases from J, leaving 21 bases between. Germline lookup yields CDR1 SNHLY and CDR2 FYNNEI. The CDR3 runs 14 residues. The CDR3, as DNA: TGTGCCAGCAAAGGTCCTGGGACATCGGGGGCCCAGTACTTC. Amino acid sequence: CASKGPGTSGAQYF.

The V and J genes are TRBV21-1 and TRBJ2-3. TRBV21-1 represents a pseudogene. This CDR3 is built from 10 residues. CDR3 DNA sequence: TGTGCCATCTTGGGGGATACGCAGTATTTT. As protein: CAILGDTQYF.

The CDR3 DNA reads TGTGCCAGCAGTTTTAACGGGGGGGGTTCCGACATTCAGTACTTC. It encodes CASSFNGGGSDIQYF. The J gene is TRBJ2-4, the V gene TRBV27; 8 nucleotides align to TRBD2. V trimming: 3 bases; J trimming: 8 bases; junction bases outside the gene matches: 9. The CDR3 loop spans 15 amino acids. CDR1 and CDR2 (germline): MNHEY, SMNVEV (reference sequence).